This record concerns one T cell receptor (beta chain) sequence. The data are from a study of blood T cell repertoires in COVID-19. Study at large: The United States, Italy and Spain were the sources of the acute and convalescent COVID-19 samples.

Sequenced by immunoSEQ multiplex PCR; TCRdb stores in-frame clones only, minus some. The sample holds roughly 54,000 clones, about 87% seen once. Germline CDR1 KGHSH, CDR2 LQKENI. The V gene lost 2 bases and the J gene lost 6 bases, with 8 bases spanning the gap. The CDR3 is made up of 13 amino acids. Sequencing input: peripheral blood. The clonotype was recovered from a woman aged 55-70 years with COVID-19, enrolled during active disease. The chain employs TRBV18 and TRBJ1-5; D ambiguous. The CDR3 DNA sequence: TGTGCCAGCTCACCAGAGGTCGGTCAGCCCCAGCATTTT. Protein sequence: CASSPEVGQPQHF.